The T cell receptor (beta chain) under discussion was sequenced for a study of graft-versus-host responses after intestinal transplantation. As for the study in general: Multivisceral, liver-intestinal, or isolated intestinal grafts were transplanted into recipients. For approximately three years after anti-thymocyte globulin induction, all recipients took tacrolimus and steroids.

On this clone itself: As yet, its antigen is unknown.

Trimming pared 5 bases from V and 6 bases from J, leaving 8 bases between. CDR1 SGHRS and CDR2 YFSETQ come from the germline V gene. CDR3 size: 12 residues. Only in-frame clones appear in the TCRdb table, and some are missing; sequencing was by immunoSEQ multiplex PCR. This table has roughly 120,000 clones, about 95% appearing once. Findings and limits, study-wide: High graft-versus-host to host-versus-graft T cell clonal ratios marked allografts of patients with graft-donor macrochimerism. There were GvH clones found in recipient marrow, and some of them appeared first in ileum or blood.

Material: unstimulated CD8+ T cells sorted from spleen or lymph node cells, obtained before intestinal transplant. The receptor comes from a human donor who received an intestinal transplant. The chain recombines TRBV5-1 with TRBJ2-2; TRBD2 is a possible D gene (6 bases). CDR3 sequence: CASRGEAGELFF. For the CDR3, the DNA is TGCGCCAGCAGAGGGGAGGCCGGGGAGCTGTTTTTT.